This record covers a single TCR beta chain. Antigen unknown. It was with unique molecular identifiers that the TCRbeta library was prepared. A single record per CDR3 protein comes from TCRdb applying MiXCR to the PCR reads. There are about 290,000 distinct CDR3 sequences in the sample; around 10% occur only once, and 7.5% lies in the top ten. V was trimmed by 4 bases and J by 1 base, leaving 13 bases between them. Per germline, CDR1 KGHDR and CDR2 SFDVKD. CDR3 size: 16 residues. The data are from a study of T-cell reconstitution after alpha-beta-depleted transplantation in children. Points from the study as a whole: Several hundred graft clones that had expanded were reportedly the source of alpha-beta T cells about two months after transplant. Diversity and T-cell counts at one year after transplant derived mostly from new T cells. Elevated TCRbeta diversity at day 60 was traced, in some patients, to surviving recipient T cells and thymic progenitors.

Source: PBMCs, taken before TCRalphabeta/CD19-depleted stem cell transplant. The source of this sequence is a boy in the first two years of life with acute myeloid leukemia, due to receive a stem cell transplant. The J gene is TRBJ2-4, the V gene TRBV24-1; D possibly corresponds to TRBD1 (6 bases). The CDR3 nucleotides read TGTGCCACCAGTGAGTCAGGGGCCGAGGCCAAAAACATTCAGTACTTC. It codes for CATSESGAEAKNIQYF.